This entry features one T cell receptor (beta chain) sequence. Antigen: not known. RNA was extracted with the RNeasy kit, and a quantity of about 0.45 to 1 ug was reverse transcribed using random hexamers. Amplification of the TCR beta CDR3 was carried out by immunoSEQ multiplex PCR, which spanned a total of 54 Vbeta and 13 Jbeta segments. TCRdb re-derived calls from the immunoSEQ multiplex PCR reads in MiXCR, one entry per CDR3 protein. Of 170,000 or so distinct CDR3 sequences in the sample, 90% to 95% were seen once. The data were taken from a study of CD8 T cells in Susac syndrome. Findings and limits, study-wide: As the study acknowledged, the number of individuals who were part of its TCR sequencing and HLA analysis was relatively small. Expansion of clones was not seen in the CD4+ T cell repertoires of Susac syndrome.

Per germline, CDR1 MNHEY and CDR2 SVGAGI. V dropped 6 bases and J dropped 4; count of bases not matched to a gene: 11. This CDR3 contains 15 residues. The sequence derives from a human donor with Susac syndrome. The material sequenced was CD4+ T cells from PBMCs. This chain links TRBV6-5 with TRBJ2-5; 7 bases fit TRBD1. The DNA for the CDR3 is TGTGCCAGCAGCCCCACCTGGGGACAGAGAGAGACCCAGTACTTC. Translating gives CASSPTWGQRETQYF.